This TCR beta chain originates from a study of Ad26.COV2.S vaccination and SARS-CoV-2 variants. Study overall: Participants got Ad26.COV2.S intramuscularly, once or twice 56 days apart. Study results and caveats: Across vaccine and placebo recipients, the breadth of non-spike TCRs was similar. Participants in the vaccine arm had higher spike-specific TCR breadth; placebo recipients had lower.

Comments on this clone: Its antigen is as yet unknown.

Noted treatment: about 20 received Ad26.COV2.S at low or high dose, single or two shots; about 5 received placebo; per-sample allocation not given. Repertoires come from day 63 after the first vaccine or placebo injection. Sequencing was performed with immunoSEQ multiplex PCR; in TCRdb, only in-frame clones are kept and a portion is missing. The sample has some 500,000 clones; 89% are singletons. This receptor was taken from a person aged 18-65 years who received the Ad26.COV2.S COVID-19 vaccine or a placebo. The starting material was peripheral blood, obtained in a trial of Ad26.COV2.S vaccine versus placebo.

For the CDR3, the DNA is TGCGCCAGCAGCTTGGGACTAACCCGGGAGACCCAGTACTTC. This sequence encodes CASSLGLTRETQYF. The chain links TRBV5-1 to TRBJ2-5; tentative D call: TRBD2 (5 bases). CDR3 length: 14 residues. The V end was cut by 0 bases, the J end by 5 bases, with 11 bases between. The V gene's germline CDR1 is SGHRS and CDR2 YFSETQ.